The rows below give T cell receptor beta chains drawn from one sample of a study of beta chain features in type 1 diabetes. Data came from immunoSEQ multiplex PCR; TCRdb stores just in-frame clones and leaves some out. Found here are approximately 250,000 clones, 11% to 15% of them singletons; the top ten hold around 0.03%. Material: naive CD4+ T cells from blood. The source of these receptors is a woman aged 40 to 49 in good health. The CDR3 runs from the conserved cysteine through the conserved F or W. A D gene is named only where the DNA matches it firmly. Clone size is stated in some rows and not others, as once, few, many or a class when expanded.

>TRBJ2-5|.|TRBV27|15|.
CASSGQRRGRETQYF
TGTGCCAGCAGTGGCCAGCGGCGGGGTCGGGAGACCCAGTACTTC
>TRBJ1-2|few|TRBV5-1|18|TRBD1
CASSHPTGQGASLSGYTF
TGCGCCAGCAGCCATCCTACGGGACAGGGAGCGTCCCTATCTGGCTACACCTTC
>TRBJ2-3|.|TRBV2|13|TRBD2
CASKSGGTDTQYF
TGTGCCAGCAAGAGCGGGGGAACAGATACGCAGTATTTT
>TRBJ2-2|.|TRBV19|15|.
CASSIYGMNTGELFF
TGTGCCAGTAGTATCTACGGGATGAACACCGGGGAGCTGTTTTTT
>TRBJ1-4|many|TRBV9|15|TRBD1
CASSGLGTGSEKLFF
TGTGCCAGCAGCGGACTCGGGACAGGGAGCGAAAAACTGTTTTTT
>TRBJ1-5|few|TRBV6-4|13|.
CASSVQGNQPQHF
TGTGCCAGCAGTGTGCAGGGTAATCAGCCCCAGCATTTT
>TRBJ2-3|.|TRBV5-4|17|.
CASSFGTGTSITDTQYF
TGTGCCAGCAGCTTTGGCACCGGGACATCGATCACAGATACGCAGTATTTT
>TRBJ2-5|few|TRBV13|15|.
CASSRDSRGGETQYF
TGTGCCAGCAGTCGAGACAGTCGGGGAGGAGAGACCCAGTACTTC
>TRBJ1-2|few|TRBV2|13|.
CASNERNRGGYTF
TGTGCCAGCAACGAGAGGAATAGGGGTGGCTACACCTTC
>TRBJ2-1|few|TRBV6-1|13|.
CASSSGLWNEQFF
TGTGCCAGCAGTTCCGGACTCTGGAATGAGCAGTTCTTC
>TRBJ2-5|.|TRBV9|14|TRBD1
CASSATGGKETQYF
TGTGCCAGCAGTGCGACAGGGGGCAAAGAGACCCAGTACTTC
>TRBJ2-5|few|TRBV6-6|11|TRBD2
CASSGAETQYF
TGTGCCAGTAGCGGGGCAGAGACCCAGTACTTC
>TRBJ1-2|few|TRBV6-5|14|.
CASSPGYGGDGYTF
TGTGCCAGCAGCCCCGGTTACGGGGGTGATGGCTACACCTTC
>TRBJ2-3|.|TRBV7-8|15|.
CASRMWGASTDTQYF
TGTGCCAGCAGAATGTGGGGCGCGTCCACAGATACGCAGTATTTT
>TRBJ1-1|few|TRBV19|13|.
CASSTSENTEAFF
TGTGCCAGTAGTACTAGTGAGAACACTGAAGCTTTCTTT
>TRBJ1-2|.|TRBV27|14|TRBD1
CASRDRGQKYGYTF
TGTGCCAGCAGGGACAGGGGGCAGAAATATGGCTACACCTTC
>TRBJ1-5|.|TRBV6-6|15|TRBD1
CASRDRDRVYQPQHF
TGTGCCAGCAGGGATCGGGACAGGGTGTATCAGCCCCAGCATTTT
>TRBJ2-5|.|TRBV5-4|15|.
CASSKGGQKQETQYF
TGTGCCAGCAGCAAAGGAGGGCAGAAACAAGAGACCCAGTACTTC
>TRBJ1-1|few|TRBV29-1|12|.
CSVVRGYTEAFF
TGCAGCGTTGTAAGGGGATACACTGAAGCTTTCTTT
>TRBJ2-1|few|TRBV15|15|.
CATSRDMTAYNEQFF
TGTGCCACCAGCAGAGATATGACAGCCTACAATGAGCAGTTCTTC
>TRBJ1-2|few|TRBV6-6|12|.
CASSNTGIGYTF
TGTGCCAGCAGTAATACAGGGATCGGCTACACCTTC
>TRBJ1-1|few|TRBV2|13|.
CASSGQANTEAFF
TGTGCCAGCAGTGGACAGGCGAACACTGAAGCTTTCTTT
>TRBJ2-5|.|TRBV7-6|17|TRBD2
CASSLRSSGGQTETQYF
TGTGCCAGCAGCTTACGTTCTAGCGGGGGGCAGACGGAGACCCAGTACTTC
>TRBJ1-4|.|TRBV5-1|14|.
CASSLSQSNEKLFF
TGCGCCAGCAGCTTGTCACAGTCTAATGAAAAACTGTTTTTT
>TRBJ1-2|.|TRBV5-1|17|.
CASSRTGTSISVGGYTF
TGCGCCAGCAGCCGGACCGGGACATCGATTTCAGTAGGGGGCTACACCTTC
>TRBJ1-5|.|TRBV4-1|15|.
CASSQPHRSNQPQHF
TGCGCCAGCAGCCAACCTCACCGGAGCAATCAGCCCCAGCATTTT
>TRBJ2-7|.|TRBV15|13|.
CATSRDREREQYF
TGTGCCACCAGCAGAGACAGGGAACGCGAGCAGTACTTC
>TRBJ2-2|.|TRBV5-1|17|TRBD2
CASSRTSGAANTGELFF
TGCGCCAGCAGCCGGACTAGCGGTGCCGCGAACACCGGGGAGCTGTTTTTT